Only a few counts were recorded for the clone carrying this TCR gamma chain. This record belongs to a study of gamma-delta T cells after stem cell transplantation. TCRdb repeated clone calling on the RT-PCR reads with CATT. The table lists 600 to 800 gamma-chain clones, approximately 11% of them singletons, with 35% to 40% in the top ten. Germline lookup yields CDR1 GITISATS and CDR2 ISYDGTV (reference sequence). The CDR3 has 16 amino acids. The junction had 4 bases not matched to a gene; V was cut back by 4 bases and J by 4 bases. Material for sequencing was gamma-delta T cells. This receptor was identified in a human donor. It is not recorded whose cells these are; they may come from a transplant donor. This rearrangement joins TRGV9 to TRGJP. CDR3 nucleotides: TGTGCCTTGTGGGAAACACAAGAGTTGGGCAAAAAAATCAAGGTATTT. Its protein product is CALWETQELGKKIKVF.